One sample yielded the 24 T cell receptor beta chains listed below, sequenced in a study of shared clonotypes between healthy human individuals. Some clones are missing from TCRdb's copy, which holds only in-frame ones; the method was immunoSEQ multiplex PCR. This table holds a few hundred thousand clones, more than 70% found once. Sequenced input: PBMCs. Receptors were obtained from a woman between 40 and 50 years old in good health. Some clones in this sample may be carry-over from other donors' samples.

About this clone itself: A junction end diverges from the germline sequence, so it may reflect a read error. The chain is built from TRBV29-1 and TRBJ1-3; D may be TRBD1 (6 bases). This CDR3 is built from 14 residues. Germline V gives CDR1 SQVTM, CDR2 ANQGSEA. The CDR3 region is CSVEGGGSGNTIYF. The CDR3 coding sequence is TGCAGCGTAGAAGGGGGGGGCTCTGGAAACACCATATATTTT.

For this clone: A single base is all that separates this from a far larger clone, so a read error is likely. The identical CDR3 is also encoded by other nucleotide sequences in the sample. This chain links TRBV12-5 with TRBJ2-5; 7 nucleotides align to TRBD1. CDR3 length equals 14 residues. Per the germline V gene, CDR1 is LGHNT and CDR2 is FRNRAP. The trim removed 7 bases at V and 5 bases at J, leaving 10 bases unmatched. CDR3 nucleotides: TGTGCTAGTGCCCCCAGGACAGGAGCCGAGACCCAGTACTTC. Translation: CASAPRTGAETQYF.

On this clone itself: This sequence is one base from a far larger clone and is likely a read error. Distinct nucleotide sequences in the sample also encode this CDR3. The chain is built from TRBV10-3 and TRBJ2-1; the D is unclear. This CDR3 comprises 14 residues. Trimming removed 0 bases from V and 0 bases from J, with 3 bases in between. Germline V gene sequence: CDR1 ENHRY, CDR2 SYGVKD. CDR3 bases: TGTGCCATCAGTGAGTCGACCTCCTACAATGAGCAGTTCTTC. Its translation: CAISESTSYNEQFF.

The V gene is TRBV27, the J gene TRBJ2-3; 7 bases are a match to TRBD2. The CDR3 extends over 15 amino acids. Unmatched junction bases numbered 11, after V lost 7 bases and J lost 4 bases. CDR1 is MNHEY and CDR2 is SMNVEV in the germline V gene (reference sequence). The CDR3 loop reads CASILLPRGADTQYF. CDR3 DNA sequence: TGTGCCAGCATTCTCCTTCCACGGGGGGCAGATACGCAGTATTTT.

The J gene is TRBJ2-7, the V gene TRBV10-3; 10 bases align to TRBD2. Trimming took 0 bases from V and 4 from J; bases not matched to a gene: 3. The CDR3 has 15 residues. CDR1 and CDR2 from the germline V gene are ENHRY and SYGVKD. The CDR3 DNA reads as TGTGCCATCAGTGAGTCCTCTAGCGGGAGATACGAGCAGTACTTC. This translates into CAISESSSGRYEQYF.

This clone has a handful of counts. CDR3 loop: CASSLEGSAASFF. CDR3 nucleotides: TGCGCCAGCAGCTTGGAGGGGAGCGCAGCCTCGTTCTTC. The V gene is TRBV5-1, the J gene TRBJ2-1, with D perhaps matching TRBD1 or TRBD2 (5 bases each). The germline V and J ends were trimmed by 0 bases and 15 bases, with 16 bases remaining between them. Germline CDR1 and CDR2: SGHRS and YFSETQ. This CDR3 comprises 13 residues.

The V call is TRBV27, the J call TRBJ2-3, with TRBD1 matching over 9 bases. V dropped 4 bases and J dropped 5; count of bases not matched to a gene: 4. The V gene's germline CDR1 is MNHEY and CDR2 SMNVEV (reference sequence). This CDR3 spans 14 amino acids. The CDR3 sequence: CASSYRDREDTQYF. The CDR3 DNA sequence: TGTGCCAGCAGTTATCGGGACAGGGAAGATACGCAGTATTTT.

The rearrangement joins TRBV5-1 to TRBJ2-1; 7 positions agree with TRBD1. Unmatched junction bases numbered 3, after V lost 4 bases and J lost 5 bases. The CDR3 consists of 13 residues. CDR1 is SGHRS, CDR2 YFSETQ, per germline. CDR3 sequence reads: CASSVGTDNEQFF. The CDR3 DNA is TGCGCCAGCAGCGTTGGGACAGACAATGAGCAGTTCTTC.

The chain joins TRBV4-3 to TRBJ2-1; 7 bases are shared with TRBD2. V shed 0 bases, J shed 15 bases, and the junction held 11 bases outside the gene matches. Germline V CDR1 and CDR2: LGHNA, YSLEER. This CDR3 has 14 amino acids. The CDR3 nucleotides read TGCGCCAGCAGCCAAGACACCAGCGGGATGCCCCTGTTCTTC. Its translation: CASSQDTSGMPLFF.

The rearrangement uses TRBV5-7 and TRBJ2-4; D not certain. TRBV5-7 is filed as an ORF, its function uncertain. Trimming removed 0 bases from V and 9 bases from J, with 7 bases in between. This CDR3 spans 12 amino acids. CDR3: CASSLALSIQYF. The CDR3 DNA follows: TGTGCCAGCAGCTTGGCACTGAGCATTCAGTACTTC.

The chain carries TRBV6-5 and TRBJ2-3; D gene ambiguous. Per the germline V gene, CDR1 is MNHEY and CDR2 is SVGAGI. V shed 0 bases and J shed 0 bases, with 7 bases lying between them. The CDR3 consists of 15 residues. CDR3 DNA: TGTGCCAGCAGTTACTCTATAACGAGCACAGATACGCAGTATTTT. It codes for CASSYSITSTDTQYF.

This chain uses TRBV2 with TRBJ1-2; unclear D gene. V lost 4 bases and J lost 5, with 11 bases in between. There are 13 residues in the CDR3. Germline CDR1 is SNHLY and CDR2 is FYNNEI. In nucleotides, the CDR3 is TGTGCCAGCAGTGGGCCCCGGTTATATGGCTACACCTTC. It translates to CASSGPRLYGYTF.

This clone was picked up one time. The chain couples TRBV7-8 to TRBJ1-4; no clear D. The V end was cut by 4 bases, the J end by 6 bases, with 18 bases between. Germline CDR1 SGHVS, CDR2 FQNEAQ. The CDR3 consists of 16 residues. The chain's CDR3 is CASSSTPRRQYEKLFF. Written as DNA, the CDR3 is TGTGCCAGCAGCTCCACCCCCCGACGCCAATATGAAAAACTGTTTTTT.

The V and J genes are TRBV2 and TRBJ2-7; D assignment may be TRBD1 or TRBD2 (7 bases each). Trimming removed 8 bases from V and 1 base from J, with 15 bases in between. Germline CDR1 and CDR2: SNHLY and FYNNEI. The CDR3 consists of 14 residues. The CDR3 spells CASRPRGGSYEQYF. CDR3 in DNA: TGTGCCAGCCGCCCCAGGGGGGGTTCCTACGAGCAGTACTTC.

This rearrangement joins TRBV5-1 to TRBJ2-1; D gene ambiguous. Germline CDR1 reads SGHRS; CDR2 reads YFSETQ. CDR3 length: 15 residues. The V end lost 4 bases, the J end lost 0 bases, and 11 bases lay between the germline ends. CDR3 in DNA: TGCGCCAGCAGCCCGATAACAAGCTCCTACAATGAGCAGTTCTTC. It translates to CASSPITSSYNEQFF.

The rearrangement joins TRBV19 to TRBJ2-6; 10 nucleotides match TRBD1. J gave up 0 bases and V 4 bases, and 12 bases lay outside the gene matches. CDR1 LNHDA and CDR2 SQIVND come from the germline V gene (reference sequence). The length of the CDR3 is 20 residues. The CDR3 is CASSRQGARPRSSGANVLTF. The CDR3 bases are TGTGCCAGTAGTAGACAGGGGGCCCGACCTCGTAGCTCTGGGGCCAACGTCCTGACTTTC.

This rearrangement joins TRBV4-2 to TRBJ2-3; D may be TRBD2 (6 bases). In germline, CDR1 is LGHNA, CDR2 YNFKEQ. The V and J ends lost 3 bases and 0 bases respectively, with 13 bases between them. The CDR3 totals 16 residues. This chain's CDR3 is CASSQATRVSTDTQYF. The CDR3 DNA reads as TGTGCCAGCAGCCAGGCGACTAGAGTCAGCACAGATACGCAGTATTTT.

In this sample, this clone turned up a few times. This chain connects TRBV10-3 to TRBJ1-2; 7 bases align to TRBD1. The J segment lost 2 bases and the V segment lost 5 bases, leaving 2 bases of the junction unmatched. This CDR3 contains 13 residues. In germline, CDR1 is ENHRY, CDR2 SYGVKD. The CDR3 DNA reads as TGTGCCATCAGTTTGGACAGGAACTATGGCTACACCTTC. Its translation is CAISLDRNYGYTF.

The chain recombines TRBV7-2 with TRBJ2-1, with TRBD2 matching over 9 bases. V lost 0 bases, J lost 8 bases, and 5 bases stayed unmatched. This CDR3 spans 15 amino acids. Germline assignment: CDR1 SGHTA and CDR2 FQGNSA. CDR3: CASSLALGTSYEQFF. Written as DNA, the CDR3 is TGTGCCAGCAGCTTAGCGCTTGGGACTAGCTATGAGCAGTTCTTC. Full variable domain (missing parts from reference TRBV7-2 and TRBJ2-1): GAGVSQSPSNKVTEKGKDVELRCDPISGHTALYWYRQSLGQGLEFLIYFQGNSAPDKSGLPSDRFSAERTGGSVSTLTIQRTQQEDSAVYLCASSLALGTSYEQFFGPGTRLTVL.

J is TRBJ1-4 and V is TRBV30; D call uncertain. Germline lookup yields CDR1 GTSNPN and CDR2 SVGIG (reference sequence). The CDR3 spans 14 residues. V lost 1 base to trimming and J lost 8 bases, with 14 bases between them. The CDR3 DNA follows: TGTGCCTGGAGTGGGACGGCCGCTGGGGAAAAACTGTTTTTT. Its protein is CAWSGTAAGEKLFF.

The gene calls are TRBV5-1 and TRBJ1-4; unclear D gene. Trimming pared 7 bases from V and 8 bases from J, leaving 21 bases between. Per germline, CDR1 SGHRS and CDR2 YFSETQ. The length of the CDR3 is 15 residues. CDR3 DNA: TGCGCCAGCGCAGGAGGGCGGCAGGCAAGCGAAAAACTGTTTTTT. Protein sequence: CASAGGRQASEKLFF.

The table lists this clone with many counts. This chain connects TRBV28 to TRBJ1-3; tentative D call: TRBD1 (5 bases). V lost 10 bases, J lost 3 bases, and 16 bases lay in between. Per germline, CDR1 MDHEN and CDR2 SYDVKM. The CDR3 spans 14 residues. Here the CDR3 DNA reads TGTGCCACCGGATTCCAGGGCGGTGGAAACACCATATATTTT. Its protein is CATGFQGGGNTIYF.

The chain employs TRBV11-2 and TRBJ1-4, with TRBD1 as a possible D gene (5 bases). The germline gives CDR1 SGHAT, CDR2 FQNNGV. This CDR3 has 15 residues. The V gene lost 5 bases and the J gene lost 3 bases, with 13 bases spanning the gap. The CDR3 region is CASSLGGWANEKLFF. CDR3 DNA: TGTGCCAGCAGCCTTGGGGGGTGGGCTAATGAAAAACTGTTTTTT. The whole variable domain, remainder taken from reference TRBV11-2 and TRBJ1-4, is EAGVAQSPRYKIIEKRQSVAFWCNPISGHATLYWYQQILGQGPKLLIQFQNNGVVDDSQLPKDRFSAERLKGVDSTLKIQPAKLEDSAVYLCASSLGGWANEKLFFGSGTQLSVL.

On this clone: A far larger clone lies a single base away; this is likely a read error. Other nucleotide sequences from this sample produce the same CDR3. The chain links TRBV7-6 to TRBJ2-1, with D tentatively TRBD1 (6 bases). Trimming pared 3 bases from V and 6 bases from J, leaving 12 bases between. This CDR3 contains 14 residues. Germline assignment: CDR1 SGHVS and CDR2 FNYEAQ. The chain's CDR3 is CASSLEDSTNEQFF. For the CDR3, the DNA is TGTGCCAGCAGCTTGGAGGACAGCACCAATGAGCAGTTCTTC.